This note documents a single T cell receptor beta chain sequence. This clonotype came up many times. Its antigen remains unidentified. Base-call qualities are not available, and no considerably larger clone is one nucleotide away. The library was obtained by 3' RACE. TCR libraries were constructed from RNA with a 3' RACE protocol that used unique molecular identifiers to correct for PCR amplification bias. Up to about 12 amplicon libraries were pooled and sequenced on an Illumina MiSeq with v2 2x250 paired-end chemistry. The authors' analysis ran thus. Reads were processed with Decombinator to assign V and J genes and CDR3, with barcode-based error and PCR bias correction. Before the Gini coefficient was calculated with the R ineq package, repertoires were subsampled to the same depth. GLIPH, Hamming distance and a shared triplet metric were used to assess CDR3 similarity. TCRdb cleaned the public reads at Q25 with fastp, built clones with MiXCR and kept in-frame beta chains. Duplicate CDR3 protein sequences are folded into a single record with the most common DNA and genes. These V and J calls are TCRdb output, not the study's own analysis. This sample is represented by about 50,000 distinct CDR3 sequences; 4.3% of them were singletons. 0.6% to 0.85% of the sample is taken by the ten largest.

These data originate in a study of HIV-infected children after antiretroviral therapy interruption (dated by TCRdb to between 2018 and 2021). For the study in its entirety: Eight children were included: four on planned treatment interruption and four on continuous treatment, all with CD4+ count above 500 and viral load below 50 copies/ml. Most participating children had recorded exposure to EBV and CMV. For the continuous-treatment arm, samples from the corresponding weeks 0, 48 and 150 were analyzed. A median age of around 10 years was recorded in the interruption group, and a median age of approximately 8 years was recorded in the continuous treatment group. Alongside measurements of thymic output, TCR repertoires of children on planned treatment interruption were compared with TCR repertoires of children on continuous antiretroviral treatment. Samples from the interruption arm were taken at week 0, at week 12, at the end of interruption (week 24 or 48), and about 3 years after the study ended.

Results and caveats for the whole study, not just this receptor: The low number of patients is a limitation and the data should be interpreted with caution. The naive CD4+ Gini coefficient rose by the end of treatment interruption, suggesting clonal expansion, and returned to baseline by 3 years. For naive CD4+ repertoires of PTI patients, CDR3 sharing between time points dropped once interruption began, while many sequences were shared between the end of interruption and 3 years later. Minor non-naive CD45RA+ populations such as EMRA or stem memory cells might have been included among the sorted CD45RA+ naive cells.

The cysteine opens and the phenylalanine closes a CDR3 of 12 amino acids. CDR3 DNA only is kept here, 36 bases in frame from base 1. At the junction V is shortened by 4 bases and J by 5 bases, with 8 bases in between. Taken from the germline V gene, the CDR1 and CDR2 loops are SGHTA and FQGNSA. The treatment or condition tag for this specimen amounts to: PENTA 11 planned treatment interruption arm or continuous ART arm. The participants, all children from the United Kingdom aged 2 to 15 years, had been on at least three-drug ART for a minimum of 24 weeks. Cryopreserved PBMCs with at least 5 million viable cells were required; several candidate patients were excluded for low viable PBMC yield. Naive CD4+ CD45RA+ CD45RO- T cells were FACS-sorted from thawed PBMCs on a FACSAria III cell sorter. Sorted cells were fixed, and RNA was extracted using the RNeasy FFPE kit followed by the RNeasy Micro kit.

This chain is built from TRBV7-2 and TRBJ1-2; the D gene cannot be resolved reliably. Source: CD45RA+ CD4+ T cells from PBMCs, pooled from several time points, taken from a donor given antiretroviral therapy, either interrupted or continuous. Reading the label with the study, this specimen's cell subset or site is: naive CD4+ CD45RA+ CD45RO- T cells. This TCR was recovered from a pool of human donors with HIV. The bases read TGTGCCAGCAGCTCCCTCCGATATGGCTACACCTTC. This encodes CASSSLRYGYTF.